A selection of T cell receptor beta chains follows, all from one sample in a study of CD8+CD57+ T cells in acquired aplastic anemia. TCRdb reprocessed the reads via MiXCR and lists one record per CDR3 protein. This table has 130,000 or so distinct CDR3 sequences, 55% to 70% appearing once. Sequenced material: sorted CD4+, CD8+, or CD8+CD57+ T cells (not recorded which) from PBMCs. These receptors came from a human donor with aplastic anemia. CDR3s include the opening cysteine and the closing phenylalanine or tryptophan. Fields, in order: clone size, D gene, V gene, J gene, CDR3 protein, CDR3 DNA. The D gene is left open where the match is weak. Size is omitted from some rows. Given values are once, few, many or a class for expanded clones.

abundance: NA
d_gene: NA
v_gene: TRBV24-1
j_gene: TRBJ1-1
CDR3aa: CATSDLVGRDIRNTEAFF
CDR3nt: TGTGCCACCAGTGATTTGGTGGGCCGAGATATAAGGAACACTGAAGCTTTCTTT

abundance: few
d_gene: NA
v_gene: TRBV7-8
j_gene: TRBJ2-5
CDR3aa: CASYRWVGETQYF
CDR3nt: TGTGCCAGCTATAGGTGGGTGGGAGAGACCCAGTACTTC

abundance: NA
d_gene: TRBD2
v_gene: TRBV20-1
j_gene: TRBJ2-1
CDR3aa: CSARPSGGNYNEQFF
CDR3nt: TGCAGTGCTAGACCCAGCGGGGGGAACTACAATGAGCAGTTCTTC

abundance: NA
d_gene: TRBD2
v_gene: TRBV7-8
j_gene: TRBJ2-7
CDR3aa: CASSPERGGSYEQYF
CDR3nt: TGTGCCAGCAGCCCCGAGCGGGGGGGATCCTACGAGCAGTACTTC

abundance: NA
d_gene: TRBD2
v_gene: TRBV27
j_gene: TRBJ2-7
CDR3aa: CASSLSRTSGGSSYEQYF
CDR3nt: TGTGCCAGCAGTTTATCGAGGACTAGCGGGGGGAGCTCCTACGAGCAGTACTTC

abundance: NA
d_gene: NA
v_gene: TRBV2
j_gene: TRBJ1-5
CDR3aa: CASRQGREDQPQHF
CDR3nt: TGTGCCAGCAGACAGGGCCGCGAGGATCAGCCCCAGCATTTT

abundance: NA
d_gene: NA
v_gene: TRBV25-1
j_gene: TRBJ2-7
CDR3aa: CASSAHRDEPSYEQYF
CDR3nt: TGTGCCAGCAGTGCCCACCGAGACGAACCCTCCTACGAGCAGTACTTC

abundance: NA
d_gene: NA
v_gene: TRBV20-1
j_gene: TRBJ1-1
CDR3aa: CSANHRARVTEAFF
CDR3nt: TGCAGTGCTAACCATAGGGCACGAGTCACTGAAGCTTTCTTT

abundance: NA
d_gene: TRBD1
v_gene: TRBV11-2
j_gene: TRBJ2-3
CDR3aa: CASYQAGGDTDTQYF
CDR3nt: TGTGCCAGCTACCAAGCAGGGGGAGACACAGATACGCAGTATTTT

abundance: NA
d_gene: TRBD2
v_gene: TRBV24-1
j_gene: TRBJ2-1
CDR3aa: CATSPSGGYNEQFF
CDR3nt: TGTGCCACCAGCCCTAGCGGGGGCTACAATGAGCAGTTCTTC

abundance: NA
d_gene: NA
v_gene: TRBV5-6
j_gene: TRBJ1-6
CDR3aa: CASSSTGTWGSPLHF
CDR3nt: TGTGCCAGCAGCTCAACCGGGACCTGGGGTTCACCCCTCCACTTT

abundance: NA
d_gene: NA
v_gene: TRBV2
j_gene: TRBJ1-2
CDR3aa: CTSRAISRGYTF
CDR3nt: TGTACCAGCAGGGCAATTTCTCGTGGCTACACCTTC

abundance: NA
d_gene: NA
v_gene: TRBV24-1
j_gene: TRBJ2-1
CDR3aa: CATSEASVGSYNEQFF
CDR3nt: TGTGCCACCAGTGAAGCTAGCGTAGGATCCTACAATGAGCAGTTCTTC

abundance: many
d_gene: NA
v_gene: TRBV7-9
j_gene: TRBJ2-3
CDR3aa: CASGQGFHLTDTQYF
CDR3nt: TGTGCCAGCGGGCAAGGGTTTCACCTCACAGATACGCAGTATTTT

abundance: few
d_gene: NA
v_gene: TRBV2
j_gene: TRBJ2-7
CDR3aa: CASRDSVEVAYEQYF
CDR3nt: TGTGCCAGCAGAGACAGCGTGGAAGTAGCCTACGAGCAGTACTTC

abundance: NA
d_gene: TRBD2
v_gene: TRBV15
j_gene: TRBJ2-3
CDR3aa: CATRMGLVIATDTQYF
CDR3nt: TGTGCCACCAGGATGGGACTAGTTATCGCCACAGATACGCAGTATTTT

abundance: many
d_gene: TRBD1
v_gene: TRBV4-1
j_gene: TRBJ1-1
CDR3aa: CASLGTGGRGTEAFF
CDR3nt: TGCGCCAGCTTAGGGACAGGGGGCCGGGGCACTGAAGCTTTCTTT

abundance: many
d_gene: TRBD1
v_gene: TRBV5-1
j_gene: TRBJ2-7
CDR3aa: CASSLGDRAYEQYF
CDR3nt: TGCGCCAGCAGCTTGGGGGACAGGGCCTACGAGCAGTACTTC

abundance: NA
d_gene: NA
v_gene: TRBV2
j_gene: TRBJ1-1
CDR3aa: CASSGDRNTEAFF
CDR3nt: TGTGCCAGCAGTGGAGACAGAAACACTGAAGCTTTCTTT

abundance: NA
d_gene: NA
v_gene: TRBV19
j_gene: TRBJ2-1
CDR3aa: CASSDHRGTNEQFF
CDR3nt: TGTGCCAGTAGTGACCACCGCGGGACCAATGAGCAGTTCTTC

abundance: NA
d_gene: TRBD1
v_gene: TRBV19
j_gene: TRBJ1-6
CDR3aa: CASSIGTEGSPLHF
CDR3nt: TGTGCCAGTAGTATCGGGACAGAGGGTTCACCCCTCCACTTT

abundance: many
d_gene: NA
v_gene: TRBV29-1
j_gene: TRBJ2-1
CDR3aa: CSVEMDGSPFNEQFF
CDR3nt: TGCAGCGTTGAAATGGACGGGAGTCCATTCAATGAGCAGTTCTTC

abundance: few
d_gene: TRBD1
v_gene: TRBV4-3
j_gene: TRBJ2-3
CDR3aa: CASSQLTGVPDTQYF
CDR3nt: TGCGCCAGCAGCCAGCTGACAGGGGTACCAGATACGCAGTATTTT

abundance: NA
d_gene: TRBD2
v_gene: TRBV20-1
j_gene: TRBJ2-7
CDR3aa: CSAVGLAVSYEQYF
CDR3nt: TGCAGTGCTGTAGGACTAGCGGTCTCCTACGAGCAGTACTTC

abundance: NA
d_gene: TRBD2
v_gene: TRBV9
j_gene: TRBJ2-5
CDR3aa: CASSVGTSRTETQYF
CDR3nt: TGTGCCAGCAGCGTAGGGACTAGCCGGACAGAGACCCAGTACTTC

abundance: many
d_gene: NA
v_gene: TRBV25-1
j_gene: TRBJ2-7
CDR3aa: CASSELNEQYF
CDR3nt: TGTGCCAGCAGTGAACTAAACGAGCAGTACTTC

abundance: NA
d_gene: NA
v_gene: TRBV29-1
j_gene: TRBJ2-7
CDR3aa: CSAARDPEEQYF
CDR3nt: TGCAGCGCAGCGCGGGACCCAGAGGAGCAGTACTTC

abundance: many
d_gene: TRBD1
v_gene: TRBV9
j_gene: TRBJ1-2
CDR3aa: CASSVGDRGRPGYGYTF
CDR3nt: TGTGCCAGCAGCGTAGGGGACAGGGGGCGACCCGGCTATGGCTACACCTTC

abundance: NA
d_gene: TRBD1
v_gene: TRBV5-8
j_gene: TRBJ1-4
CDR3aa: CASSLAGTVGEKLFF
CDR3nt: TGTGCCAGCAGCTTGGCCGGGACAGTCGGTGAAAAACTGTTTTTT

abundance: NA
d_gene: NA
v_gene: TRBV29-1
j_gene: TRBJ2-6
CDR3aa: CSVQGSNVLTF
CDR3nt: TGCAGCGTACAAGGGTCCAACGTCCTGACTTTC

abundance: once
d_gene: NA
v_gene: TRBV7-3
j_gene: TRBJ1-1
CDR3aa: CASSLQGEAFF
CDR3nt: TGTGCCAGCAGCTTACAGGGGGAAGCTTTCTTT

abundance: once
d_gene: NA
v_gene: TRBV9
j_gene: TRBJ1-2
CDR3aa: CASSPSAEAYGYTF
CDR3nt: TGTGCCAGCAGCCCCTCGGCGGAGGCCTATGGCTACACCTTC

abundance: NA
d_gene: TRBD1
v_gene: TRBV2
j_gene: TRBJ1-6
CDR3aa: CASGGDRRNSPLHF
CDR3nt: TGTGCCAGCGGAGGGGACAGGAGGAATTCACCCCTCCACTTT

abundance: NA
d_gene: NA
v_gene: TRBV10-3
j_gene: TRBJ1-2
CDR3aa: CAISASGFGYTF
CDR3nt: TGTGCCATCAGTGCCTCAGGATTTGGCTACACCTTC

abundance: NA
d_gene: NA
v_gene: TRBV29-1
j_gene: TRBJ2-2
CDR3aa: CSVVVGTGELFF
CDR3nt: TGCAGCGTTGTCGTGGGTACCGGGGAGCTGTTTTTT

abundance: NA
d_gene: NA
v_gene: TRBV15
j_gene: TRBJ2-7
CDR3aa: CAASSPGEAYEQYF
CDR3nt: TGTGCCGCCAGCAGCCCAGGGGAGGCCTACGAGCAGTACTTC

abundance: NA
d_gene: NA
v_gene: TRBV6-1
j_gene: TRBJ2-3
CDR3aa: CASRSPYRVSSTDTQYF
CDR3nt: TGTGCCAGCAGAAGCCCTTACAGGGTGTCTAGCACAGATACGCAGTATTTT

abundance: NA
d_gene: NA
v_gene: TRBV28
j_gene: TRBJ1-6
CDR3aa: CASSLSGPLHF
CDR3nt: TGTGCCAGCAGTTTGAGTGGACCCCTCCACTTT

abundance: NA
d_gene: TRBD1
v_gene: TRBV2
j_gene: TRBJ1-1
CDR3aa: CASTDRVGTEAFF
CDR3nt: TGTGCCAGCACGGACAGGGTTGGCACTGAAGCTTTCTTT